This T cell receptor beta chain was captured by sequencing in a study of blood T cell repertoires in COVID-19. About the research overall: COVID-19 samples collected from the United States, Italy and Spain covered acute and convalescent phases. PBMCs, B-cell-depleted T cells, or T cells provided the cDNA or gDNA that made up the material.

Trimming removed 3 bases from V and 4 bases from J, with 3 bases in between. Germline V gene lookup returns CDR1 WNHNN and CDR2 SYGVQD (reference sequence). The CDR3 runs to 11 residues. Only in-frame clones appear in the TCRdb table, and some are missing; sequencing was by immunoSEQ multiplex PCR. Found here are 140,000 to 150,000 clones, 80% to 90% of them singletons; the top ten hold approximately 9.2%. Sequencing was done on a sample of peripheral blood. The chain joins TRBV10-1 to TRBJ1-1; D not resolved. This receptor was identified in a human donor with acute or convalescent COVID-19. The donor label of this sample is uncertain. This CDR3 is CASSDGTEAFF. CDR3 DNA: TGCGCCAGCAGTGACGGCACTGAAGCTTTCTTT.